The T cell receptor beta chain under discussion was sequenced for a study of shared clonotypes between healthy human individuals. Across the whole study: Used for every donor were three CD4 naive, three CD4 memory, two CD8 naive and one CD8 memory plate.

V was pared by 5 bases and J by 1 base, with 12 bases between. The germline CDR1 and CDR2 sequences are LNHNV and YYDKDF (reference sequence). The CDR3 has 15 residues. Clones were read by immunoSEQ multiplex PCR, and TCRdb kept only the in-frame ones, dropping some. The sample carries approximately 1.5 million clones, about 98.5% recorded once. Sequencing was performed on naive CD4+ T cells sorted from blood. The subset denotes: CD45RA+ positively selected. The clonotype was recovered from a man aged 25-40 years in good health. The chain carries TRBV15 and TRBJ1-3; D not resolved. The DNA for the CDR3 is TGTGCCACCAGCGGCCATGCGGTATCTGGAAACACCATATATTTT. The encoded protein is CATSGHAVSGNTIYF. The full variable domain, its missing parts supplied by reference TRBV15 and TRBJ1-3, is DAMVIQNPRYQVTQFGKPVTLSCSQTLNHNVMYWYQQKSSQAPKLLFHYYDKDFNNEADTPDNFQSRRPNTSFCFLDIRSPGLGDTAMYLCATSGHAVSGNTIYFGEGSWLTVV.